Below are 8 T cell receptor beta chains sequenced from a single sample in a study of CD8 T cells in ankylosing spondylitis. One entry per CDR3 protein results from TCRdb running MiXCR on the 5' RACE reads. Among 200,000 to 250,000 distinct CDR3 sequences listed, about 10% were seen once. The sample taken for sequencing was blood, either unsorted or a sorted T cell fraction (not recorded which). The receptors originated from a male donor with ankylosing spondylitis or in good health (not recorded which).

There are many counts of this clonotype. The V gene is TRBV11-1, the J gene TRBJ1-5, with D hard to call. The germline gives CDR1 SGHAT, CDR2 FQDESV (reference sequence). Between the trimmed V and J ends, which lost 7 bases and 1 base, there was a span of 32 bases. The CDR3 sequence is 21 residues long. CDR3 loop: CASTKWPGFTISFDSNQPQHF. DNA of the CDR3: TGTGCCAGCACAAAGTGGCCGGGGTTCACCATATCGTTCGACAGCAATCAGCCCCAGCATTTT. The full variable domain, rest sourced from reference TRBV11-1 and TRBJ1-5, is EAEVAQSPRYKITEKSQAVAFWCDPISGHATLYWYRQILGQGPELLVQFQDESVVDDSQLPKDRFSAERLKGVDSTLKIQPAELGDSAMYLCASTKWPGFTISFDSNQPQHFGDGTRLSIL.

This clonotype showed up just a few times. The genes are TRBV14 and TRBJ2-7; maybe TRBD1 (5 bases). Germline V CDR1 and CDR2: SGHDN, FVKESK. The CDR3 totals 15 residues. Trimming left V 2 bases short and J 0 bases short, with 11 bases between. CDR3 sequence (DNA): TGTGCCAGCAGCCAAAACAGGATAAGCTCCTACGAGCAGTACTTC. This gives the protein CASSQNRISSYEQYF.

This clonotype has just a few counts. The chain joins TRBV7-2 to TRBJ2-1; TRBD2 aligns across 11 bases. CDR1 is SGHTA, CDR2 FQGNSA, per germline. The CDR3 has 15 amino acids. J lost 8 bases, V lost 4 bases, and 7 bases had no gene match. CDR3 in DNA: TGTGCCAGCAGCTCCAGTAGCGGGGGGGCCTATGAGCAGTTCTTC. Residues: CASSSSSGGAYEQFF.

The genes are TRBV6-1 and TRBJ2-7, with TRBD1 matching over 10 bases. CDR1 is MNHNS, CDR2 SASEGT, per germline. The CDR3 extends over 15 amino acids. V shed 5 bases and J 4 bases; nucleotides not matched to a gene: 8. This CDR3 reads CASSRFGTGDYEQYF. In DNA form, the CDR3 reads TGTGCCAGCAGTCGCTTCGGGACAGGGGATTACGAGCAGTACTTC.

There are many counts of this clonotype. The chain has TRBV18 and TRBJ2-1; 11 bases line up with TRBD1. The length of the CDR3 is 16 residues. With 3 bases clipped from V and 3 bases from J, the junction kept 4 bases outside the gene matches. Looked up from germline, CDR1 is KGHSH and CDR2 is LQKENI. CDR3 protein: CASSPTGTGGYNEQFF. The DNA of the CDR3 is TGTGCCAGCTCACCCACCGGGACAGGGGGCTACAATGAGCAGTTCTTC.

The chain recombines TRBV20-1 with TRBJ2-5; no clear D. CDR3 length: 14 residues. Germline V gene lookup returns CDR1 DFQATT and CDR2 SNEGSKA (reference sequence). Trimming left V 0 bases short and J 0 bases short, with 8 bases between. The CDR3 sequence is CSARDLGYQETQYF. CDR3 sequence (DNA): TGCAGTGCTAGAGATCTGGGATACCAAGAGACCCAGTACTTC.

This clonotype came up many times. V is TRBV28 and J is TRBJ2-7; TRBD1 agrees at 8 bases. Germline loops: CDR1 MDHEN, CDR2 SYDVKM. V lost 5 bases, J lost 6 bases, and 9 bases stayed unmatched. The CDR3 is 14 amino acids. The CDR3: CASSQGAITTEQYF. The CDR3 bases are TGTGCCAGCAGTCAGGGGGCCATAACGACCGAGCAGTACTTC.

This clonotype has just a few counts. This chain uses TRBV5-4 with TRBJ2-1; D assignment may be TRBD1 or TRBD2 (5 bases each). Germline V CDR1 and CDR2: SGHNT, YYREEE (reference sequence). The CDR3 runs 17 residues. V was shortened by 0 bases and J by 2 bases, with 15 bases between the two germline ends. The CDR3 DNA follows: TGTGCCAGCAGCTTGGTCGAGGGGTCGTACGCCTACAATGAGCAGTTCTTC. It encodes CASSLVEGSYAYNEQFF.